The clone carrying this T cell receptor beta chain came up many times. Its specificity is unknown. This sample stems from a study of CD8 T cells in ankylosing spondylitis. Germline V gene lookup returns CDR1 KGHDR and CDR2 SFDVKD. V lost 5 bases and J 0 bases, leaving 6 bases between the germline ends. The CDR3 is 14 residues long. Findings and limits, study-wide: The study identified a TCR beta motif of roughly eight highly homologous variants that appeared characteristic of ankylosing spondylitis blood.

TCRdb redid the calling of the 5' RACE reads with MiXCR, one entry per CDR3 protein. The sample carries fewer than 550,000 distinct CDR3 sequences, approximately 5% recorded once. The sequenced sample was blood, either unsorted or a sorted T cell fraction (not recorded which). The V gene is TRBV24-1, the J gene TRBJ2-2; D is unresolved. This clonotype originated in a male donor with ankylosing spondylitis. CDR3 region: CATSATSNTGELFF. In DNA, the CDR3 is TGTGCCACCAGTGCCACCTCGAACACCGGGGAGCTGTTTTTT.